This record covers a single T cell receptor (beta chain). Its antigen is currently unknown. This record comes from a study of identical twins' blood T cells. Study findings and constraints: Twin repertoire similarity may partly reflect shared environment. Out-of-frame TCRbeta clonotypes reportedly had markedly more similar V usage in twins than unrelated donors.

The V gene lost 8 bases and the J gene lost 11 bases, with 24 bases spanning the gap. CDR3 length: 14 amino acids. CDR1 is KGHSH and CDR2 is LQKENI in the germline V gene. TCR cDNA libraries came from RNA via a modified published protocol. Both ends of each TCR cDNA library bore sample-specific barcodes. TCRdb analysed the 5' RACE reads with MiXCR anew, one entry per CDR3 protein. The repertoire holds fewer than 450,000 distinct CDR3 sequences, 28% seen once, with about 6.1% in the top ten. The origin of this receptor is a woman between 18 and 50 years old in good health. Material for sequencing was PBMCs. This chain connects TRBV18 to TRBJ1-1; D not certain. In DNA form, the CDR3 reads TGTGCCAGCCCAACAAGGACCACCTATCACACGGCTTTCTTT. It translates to CASPTRTTYHTAFF.